The clone carrying this T cell receptor beta chain was counted between two and nine times. Its target is not known. This entry is derived from a study of T-cell memory formation after mild COVID-19. Study findings and constraints: There was a balanced CD4/CD8 profile in clones contracting day 15 to 85, and later expanders leaned CD4+. The study found contracting CD4+ clones mainly in CM and EM and contracting CD8+ clones in EMRA.

CDR3 length: 18 residues. Germline V gene data show CDR1 as LGHNA and CDR2 as YSLEER. J lost 4 bases, V lost 0 bases, and 6 bases had no gene match. MiXCR, run by TCRdb on the 5' RACE reads, gives a single entry per CDR3 protein. The table includes under 600,000 distinct CDR3 sequences, 20% to 25% detected once. The sample taken for sequencing was PBMCs or a T cell subset sorted from them (not recorded which). The V call is TRBV4-3, the J call TRBJ2-3; 14 nucleotides align to TRBD2. This sequence originates from an adult woman who had mild COVID-19 (a few samples of this study predate the infection). Cell type and time point are not known. The CDR3: CASSQDRGLAGVADTQYF. CDR3 coding DNA: TGCGCCAGCAGCCAAGATAGGGGACTAGCGGGAGTGGCAGATACGCAGTATTTT.